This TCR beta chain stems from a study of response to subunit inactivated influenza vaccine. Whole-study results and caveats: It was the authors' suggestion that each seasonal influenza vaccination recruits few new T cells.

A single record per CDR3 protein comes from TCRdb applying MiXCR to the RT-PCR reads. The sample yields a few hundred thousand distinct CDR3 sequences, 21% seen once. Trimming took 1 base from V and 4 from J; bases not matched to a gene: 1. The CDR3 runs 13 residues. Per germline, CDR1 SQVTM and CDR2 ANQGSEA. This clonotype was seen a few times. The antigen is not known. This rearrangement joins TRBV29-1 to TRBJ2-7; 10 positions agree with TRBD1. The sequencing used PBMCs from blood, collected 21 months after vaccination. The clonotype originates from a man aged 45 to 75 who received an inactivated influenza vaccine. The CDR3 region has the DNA TGCAGCGTTGAAGGGACAGGGGGGTACGAGCAGTACTTC. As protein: CSVEGTGGYEQYF.